This passage covers 27 T cell receptor beta chains from one sample sequenced in a study of blood T cells in healthy people across ages. A sample-barcoded 5' primer and a J-beta primer mix were used in a second PCR of roughly 7 to 11 cycles. TCRdb fed the 5' RACE reads into MiXCR, producing one record per CDR3 protein. The sample has hundreds of thousands of distinct CDR3 sequences; roughly half are singletons. Specimen: blood. These TCRs come from a woman older than 75 in good health.

The chain joins TRBV6-1 to TRBJ1-2, with D hard to call. This CDR3 region has 19 residues. V was clipped by 2 bases and J by 0 bases, with 22 bases between them. Per the germline V gene, CDR1 is MNHNS and CDR2 is SASEGT. The CDR3 protein is CASSESYLAYGGSNYGYTF. The CDR3 region has the DNA TGTGCCAGCAGTGAATCCTATTTGGCTTATGGTGGCTCTAACTATGGCTACACCTTC.

V usage is TRBV7-6 and J usage is TRBJ1-5; D is undetermined. The germline V gene has CDR1 SGHVS and CDR2 FNYEAQ. The CDR3 runs 13 residues. V was trimmed by 4 bases and J by 9 bases, leaving 13 bases between them. CDR3: CASSSDREAPQHF. The CDR3 DNA reads TGTGCCAGCAGCTCAGATAGAGAGGCGCCCCAGCATTTT.

The chain is built from TRBV5-5 and TRBJ1-2; D gene ambiguous. V gave up 2 bases and J gave up 0 bases, with 14 bases separating them. Looked up from germline, CDR1 is SGHKS and CDR2 is YYEKEE (reference sequence). The CDR3 contains 16 residues. CDR3 bases: TGTGCCAGCAGCTTCAGTGGCCAGGAGGCTAACTATGGCTACACCTTC. This translates into CASSFSGQEANYGYTF.

The rearrangement joins TRBV14 to TRBJ2-4; 9 nucleotides align to TRBD1. The end of the DNA aligns better with TRBJ2-7, so the J call may be wrong. The germline V gene has CDR1 SGHDN and CDR2 FVKESK. CDR3 length: 14 amino acids. CDR3 protein: CASSEDRGKNEQYF. The DNA of the CDR3 is TGTGCCAGCAGCGAGGACAGGGGTAAAAACGAGCAGTACTTC.

V and J are TRBV20-1 and TRBJ2-3, with a possible D match to TRBD2 (5 bases). Germline loops: CDR1 DFQATT, CDR2 SNEGSKA (reference sequence). Trimming left V 0 bases short and J 6 bases short, with 19 bases between. The CDR3 totals 16 residues. CDR3 region: CSARETVASPRDTQYF. The CDR3, as DNA: TGCAGTGCTAGAGAGACGGTAGCGAGCCCTCGGGATACGCAGTATTTT.

J is TRBJ2-5 and V is TRBV29-1; TRBD2 might be the D (6 bases). Trimming took 5 bases from V and 5 from J, leaving 12 bases between them. Germline V lookup: CDR1 SQVTM, CDR2 ANQGSEA. The CDR3 has 12 amino acids. This CDR3 is CSVFGTGETQYF. The DNA of the CDR3 is TGCAGCGTTTTCGGGACTGGGGAGACCCAGTACTTC.

The chain combines TRBV27 with TRBJ2-7; D assignment may be TRBD1 or TRBD2 (5 bases each). The germline gives CDR1 MNHEY, CDR2 SMNVEV (reference sequence). The V end lost 3 bases, the J end lost 3 bases, and 15 bases lay between the germline ends. The CDR3 totals 15 residues. The DNA of the CDR3 is TGTGCCAGCAGTTTGACGAGAGGGGTGCACTACGAGCAGTACTTC. Protein sequence: CASSLTRGVHYEQYF.

This clonotype showed up just once. The chain uses TRBV10-3 and TRBJ1-4, with 11 bases aligning to TRBD1. The CDR3 is made up of 13 amino acids. Germline V gives CDR1 ENHRY, CDR2 SYGVKD. The V segment lost 9 bases and the J segment 6 bases; nucleotides outside the gene matches: 3. DNA of the CDR3: TGTGCCATGTCGGACAGGGGGCATGAAAAACTGTTTTTT. Translation: CAMSDRGHEKLFF.

This clonotype was picked up many times. J is TRBJ2-7 and V is TRBV29-1; a possible D gene is TRBD1 (6 bases). The CDR3 covers 15 residues. V dropped 4 bases and J dropped 1 base, with 17 bases sitting between them. Looked up from germline, CDR1 is SQVTM and CDR2 is ANQGSEA. CDR3 protein: CSVVTIGQGSYEQYF. The CDR3 nucleotides read TGCAGCGTTGTTACCATCGGGCAGGGGTCCTACGAGCAGTACTTC.

This clonotype was seen only a few times. The chain employs TRBV6-1 and TRBJ2-7; D call uncertain. Germline loops: CDR1 MNHNS, CDR2 SASEGT. Trimming shortened V by 1 base and J by 11 bases, and 15 bases separated the two germline ends. The CDR3 is 13 amino acids. This CDR3 reads CASSEGASLRKYF. DNA of the CDR3: TGTGCCAGCAGTGAAGGGGCTTCTTTACGAAAGTACTTC.

This chain's CDR3 is CSAELGPHGYTF. The CDR3 nucleotides read TGCAGTGCTGAACTAGGCCCACATGGCTACACCTTC. The chain has TRBV20-1 and TRBJ1-2; D not certain. Germline CDR1 is DFQATT and CDR2 is SNEGSKA (reference sequence). The CDR3 has 12 residues. V lost 5 bases and J lost 6, with 13 bases in between.

This chain uses TRBV29-1 with TRBJ2-7, with a possible D match to TRBD1 (5 bases). The DNA matches TRBJ2-5 better at its end, which makes the J call doubtful. Germline V CDR1 and CDR2: SQVTM, ANQGSEA. There are 11 residues in the CDR3. CDR3 nucleotides: TGCAGCATTCAGGGAAAAGAGACCCAGTACTTC. This encodes CSIQGKETQYF.

The gene calls are TRBV6-2 or TRBV6-3 and TRBJ2-1, with D possibly TRBD2 on 6 matching bases. The CDR3 has 15 residues. Trimming cost V 5 bases and J 2 bases, with 13 bases left between them. Germline CDR1 is MNHEY and CDR2 is SVGEGT. The CDR3 protein is CASSADYLPYNEQFF. Here the CDR3 DNA reads TGTGCCAGCAGTGCGGACTACCTCCCCTACAATGAGCAGTTCTTC.

V is TRBV20-1 and J is TRBJ2-7; TRBD2 might be the D (6 bases). Trimming left V 0 bases short and J 7 bases short, with 22 bases between. This CDR3 is built from 16 residues. Germline V lookup: CDR1 DFQATT, CDR2 SNEGSKA (reference sequence). The CDR3 DNA follows: TGCAGTGCTAGAGAAATAGCGGAGAGCTCCTACAATGAGCAGTACTTC. Protein: CSAREIAESSYNEQYF.

As for this clonotype: Germline and junction disagree at one end, which may indicate a read error. This chain joins TRBV20-1 and TRBJ2-3, with TRBD1 as a possible D gene (6 bases). Germline V gene data show CDR1 as DFQATT and CDR2 as SNEGSKA (reference sequence). The length of the CDR3 is 15 residues. The CDR3 protein is CSASIRGRGTDTRYF. The DNA for the CDR3 is TGCAGTGCTAGTATCAGGGGCCGTGGCACAGATACGCGGTATTTT.

The CDR3 here is CSARSAGAGDIQYF. CDR3 nucleotides: TGCAGTGCTAGGAGCGCGGGGGCCGGGGACATTCAGTACTTC. This sequence joins TRBV20-1 and TRBJ2-5; D may be TRBD2 (7 bases). The J call is uncertain, as TRBJ2-4 better fits the DNA end. Germline CDR1 and CDR2: DFQATT and SNEGSKA (reference sequence). CDR3 length: 14 residues.

CDR3 sequence (DNA): TGCAGTGCTGTCCAGGCCGGCGATCAGCCCCAGCATTTT. It translates to CSAVQAGDQPQHF. The chain recombines TRBV20-1 with TRBJ1-5; D ambiguous. The CDR3 consists of 13 residues. Trimming shortened V by 5 bases and J by 5 bases, and 13 bases separated the two germline ends. In germline, CDR1 is DFQATT, CDR2 SNEGSKA (reference sequence).

Only a few counts were recorded for this clonotype. A clone one base away is much larger, so this may be a read error. The genes are TRBV6-6 and TRBJ2-5; 8 bases map to TRBD1. The J segment lost 11 bases and the V segment lost 5 bases, leaving 19 bases of the junction unmatched. CDR3 length: 16 amino acids. Germline CDR1 reads MNHNY; CDR2 reads SVGAGI (reference sequence). The chain's CDR3 is CASSRSDRVVRNEQYF. As DNA, the CDR3 is TGTGCCAGCAGTCGATCGGACAGGGTGGTGAGAAATGAGCAGTACTTC.

This clonotype was counted ten times or more. The genes are TRBV5-1 and TRBJ2-5, with D perhaps matching TRBD1 (5 bases). Per germline, CDR1 SGHRS and CDR2 YFSETQ. The CDR3 loop spans 14 amino acids. The V end lost 1 base, the J end lost 3 bases, and 10 bases lay between the germline ends. CDR3 sequence (DNA): TGCGCCAGCAGCTTGTACAGGAGAAAAGAGACCCAGTACTTC. It specifies CASSLYRRKETQYF. Variable domain in full (rest from reference TRBV5-1 and TRBJ2-5): KAGVTQTPRYLIKTRGQQVTLSCSPISGHRSVSWYQQTPGQGLQFLFEYFSETQRNKGNFPGRFSGRQFSNSRSEMNVSTLELGDSALYLCASSLYRRKETQYFGPGTRLLVL.

This clonotype was seen a single time. The chain links TRBV10-3 to TRBJ1-1, with no clear D. V lost 6 bases to trimming and J lost 1 base, with 9 bases between them. This CDR3 spans 13 amino acids. CDR1 is ENHRY, CDR2 SYGVKD, per germline. In DNA form, the CDR3 reads TGTGCCATCAGGGAAACCCGGAACACTGAAGCTTTCTTT. Its protein is CAIRETRNTEAFF.

To note about this clonotype: This may be a read error: a much more frequent sequence differs by one nucleotide. The chain is built from TRBV29-1 and TRBJ2-1; tentative D call: TRBD2 (7 bases). TRBJ2-7 explains the end of the DNA better; the J call may be wrong. The CDR3 spans 14 residues. CDR1 and CDR2 from the germline V gene are SQVTM and ANQGSEA. CDR3 sequence (DNA): TGCAGCGTTGGATGGGGGGGGGGCTACAATGAGCAGTACTTC. This codes for CSVGWGGGYNEQYF.

The chain employs TRBV28 and TRBJ2-7; D remains unclear. With 6 bases removed from V and 7 bases from J, the gap between germline ends came to 13 bases. CDR1 MDHEN and CDR2 SYDVKM come from the germline V gene. The CDR3 loop spans 12 amino acids. In nucleotides, the CDR3 is TGTGCCAGCAGCCTGGAGAGGAATGAGCAGTACTTC. Translation gives CASSLERNEQYF.

The J gene is TRBJ1-5, the V gene TRBV28, with D maybe TRBD1 (6 bases). The V end was cut by 7 bases, the J end by 6 bases, with 19 bases between. Germline assignment: CDR1 MDHEN and CDR2 SYDVKM. This CDR3 is 15 amino acids long. Here the CDR3 DNA reads TGTGCCAGCAACCGGGGGGGAGGGGGGAGTCAGCCCCAGCATTTT. It yields the protein CASNRGGGGSQPQHF. Supplemented by reference TRBV28 and TRBJ1-5, the full variable domain reads DVKVTQSSRYLVKRTGEKVFLECVQDMDHENMFWYRQDPGLGLRLIYFSYDVKMKEKGDIPEGYSVSREKKERFSLILESASTNQTSMYLCASNRGGGGSQPQHFGDGTRLSIL.

The chain uses TRBV29-1 and TRBJ2-7; perhaps TRBD2 as D (5 bases). Trimming pared 8 bases from V and 3 bases from J, leaving 23 bases between. The CDR3 has 15 amino acids. Per germline, CDR1 SQVTM and CDR2 ANQGSEA. The CDR3: CSFAGVKEKGYEQYF. Written as DNA, the CDR3 is TGCAGCTTTGCCGGGGTGAAGGAGAAGGGCTACGAGCAGTACTTC.

This clonotype was detected only a few times. The junction and the germline gene differ at one end; a read error may be behind it. The chain recombines TRBV6-5 with TRBJ2-2; 8 bases are shared with TRBD2. Germline V CDR1 and CDR2: MNHEY, SVGAGI. This CDR3 is 18 amino acids long. The chain's CDR3 is CASSYPQAGAPKTGELFF. Here the CDR3 DNA reads TGTGCCAGCAGTTACCCCCAAGCGGGAGCGCCGAAAACCGGGGAGCTGTTTTTT.

Note on this clonotype: This may come from a read error, since a much larger clone is one base off. The chain carries TRBV30 and TRBJ2-3, with D hard to call. The CDR3 consists of 15 residues. Germline V gene lookup returns CDR1 GTSNPN and CDR2 SVGIG (reference sequence). V was clipped by 4 bases and J by 4 bases, with 18 bases between them. The CDR3 here is CAWNPSQWLADTQYF. The CDR3 region has the DNA TGTGCCTGGAACCCCTCCCAGTGGCTCGCAGATACGCAGTATTTT.

This chain links TRBV5-1 with TRBJ1-2; the D is unclear. This CDR3 is 14 amino acids long. Between the trimmed V and J ends, which lost 3 bases and 2 bases, there was a span of 11 bases. Germline CDR1 reads SGHRS; CDR2 reads YFSETQ. The DNA for the CDR3 is TGCGCCAGCAGCTCCGGGTCCATAAACTATGGCTACACCTTC. This gives the protein CASSSGSINYGYTF.